The clone carrying this T cell receptor beta chain occurred many times. This specimen belongs to a study of T cells in Graves' hyperthyroidism and ophthalmopathy. On the study more broadly: Any treatment followed the collection of peripheral blood at initial diagnosis.

The investigators amplified TCR beta CDR3 regions from RNA transcripts. First-round RT-PCR targeting the TCR CDR3 was performed with the HTBI primer set. One entry per CDR3 protein, called by TCRdb with MiXCR from the multiplex PCR reads. The table has 600,000 to 750,000 distinct CDR3 sequences, 17% seen once. Recently diagnosed hyperthyroidism of less than 2 months' duration affected patients aged 18 to 65. PBMCs were collected from an approximately 9.5 ml volume of fresh peripheral blood. J lost 6 bases, V lost 2 bases, and 5 bases had no gene match. The CDR3 contains 15 residues. The V gene's germline CDR1 is MNHEY and CDR2 SMNVEV (reference sequence).

This TCR came from a man aged 45-65 years with Graves' hyperthyroidism. V gene TRBV27 combines with J gene TRBJ2-1; 9 bases are a match to TRBD2. The sequenced sample was blood. CDR3 nucleotide sequence: TGTGCCAGCAGTTTAATAGCGGGAGTTTCCAATGAGCAGTTCTTC. Its protein product is CASSLIAGVSNEQFF.